Listed here are 27 T cell receptor beta chains from one sample, sequenced in a study of CD8+ T cells in alopecia areata (dated by TCRdb to between 2018 and 2020). To prepare the library, the immunoSEQ multiplex PCR assay was applied. For TCR sequencing, RNA was extracted from every sample and reverse transcribed into cDNA to serve as template. As stored in TCRdb, this immuneACCESS dataset retains in-frame rearrangements with V and J assigned. A fraction of the clones does not appear; measured against another copy, unresolved V genes explain less than half of the discrepancy, and the remainder lacks a known reason. The sample profile shows 110,000 to 150,000 clones; about 60% of them were found once. The top ten clonotypes cover under 8% of the sample. The sample's time point label, in plain terms: baseline before oral tofacitinib. The starting material was CD4+ T cells sorted from blood, obtained at week 0. The source is a human donor with alopecia areata.

This clone was found a few times. The chain carries TRBV29-1 and TRBJ1-2, with TRBD1 matching over 9 bases. V gave up 3 bases and J gave up 7 bases; unmatched junction bases: 6. The CDR3 spans 13 residues. Per germline, CDR1 SQVTM and CDR2 ANQGSEA. The CDR3 reads CSVEGTGTRGYTF. The CDR3, as DNA: TGCAGCGTTGAGGGGACAGGGACGCGTGGCTACACCTTC.

The chain is built from TRBV30 and TRBJ1-1; D is perhaps TRBD1 (6 bases). The CDR3 loop spans 17 amino acids. CDR1 GTSNPN and CDR2 SVGIG come from the germline V gene (reference sequence). Trimming stripped 4 bases from V and 0 bases from J, with 21 bases between. CDR3: CAWTRRRGGDVNTEAFF. The CDR3, as DNA: TGTGCCTGGACCCGACGCAGGGGAGGCGATGTGAACACTGAAGCTTTCTTT.

This rearrangement joins TRBV18 to TRBJ1-1; unclear D gene. Trimming stripped 3 bases from V and 0 bases from J, with 5 bases between. The germline V gene has CDR1 KGHSH and CDR2 LQKENI. This CDR3 is built from 13 residues. The CDR3 DNA follows: TGTGCCAGCTCACCGGAGCTGAACACTGAAGCTTTCTTT. Translated: CASSPELNTEAFF.

The chain has TRBV29-1 and TRBJ1-2; 7 nucleotides match TRBD1. Losses at the gene ends were 6 bases for V and 1 base for J; bases not matched to a gene: 5. The CDR3 covers 13 residues. From germline, CDR1 is SQVTM and CDR2 ANQGSEA. CDR3: CSVGQAINYGYTF. The DNA of the CDR3 is TGCAGCGTAGGACAGGCCATTAACTATGGCTACACCTTC.

This chain connects TRBV14 to TRBJ1-2; D is unresolved. CDR3 length: 14 residues. Germline CDR1 is SGHDN and CDR2 is FVKESK. V dropped 1 base and J dropped 4 bases, with 10 bases sitting between them. CDR3 DNA sequence: TGTGCCAGCAGCCAAGGGGCCCCTGGCTATGGCTACACCTTC. Translation gives CASSQGAPGYGYTF. Based on the CDR3 plus reference TRBV14 and TRBJ1-2, the full variable domain is EAGVTQFPSHSVIEKGQTVTLRCDPISGHDNLYWYRRVMGKEIKFLLHFVKESKQDESGMPNNRFLAERTGGTYSTLKVQPAELEDSGVYFCASSQGAPGYGYTFGSGTRLTVV.

The CDR3 protein is CASSLLPGGSNTEAFF. CDR3 in DNA: TGCGCCAGCAGCTTGTTACCTGGGGGGTCGAACACTGAAGCTTTCTTT. V usage is TRBV5-1 and J usage is TRBJ1-1, with D possibly matching TRBD1 (5 bases). V shed 1 base and J shed 1 base, with 14 bases lying between them. The germline V gene encodes CDR1 SGHRS and CDR2 YFSETQ. This CDR3 comprises 16 residues.

This rearrangement joins TRBV4-2 to TRBJ2-1; D ambiguous. With 0 bases removed from V and 6 bases from J, the gap between germline ends came to 12 bases. The CDR3 runs 15 residues. CDR1 is LGHNA and CDR2 is YNFKEQ in the germline V gene. The CDR3 DNA is TGTGCCAGCAGCCAAGACTCCGGGCCCTTCAATGAGCAGTTCTTC. Translating gives CASSQDSGPFNEQFF.

Turning to this clone: Other nucleotide sequences from this sample produce the same CDR3. The chain carries TRBV6-6 and TRBJ1-1; D remains unclear. Trimming removed 2 bases from V and 1 base from J, with 5 bases in between. This CDR3 spans 13 amino acids. Germline-derived CDR1 and CDR2 are MNHNY and SVGAGI (reference sequence). This CDR3 is CASSYEGNTEAFF. The CDR3, as DNA: TGTGCCAGCAGTTACGAGGGGAACACTGAAGCTTTCTTT.

V gene TRBV10-3 combines with J gene TRBJ2-7, with TRBD2 matching over 10 bases. The ends lost 3 bases at V and 2 bases at J; junction bases unmatched: 13. From germline, CDR1 is ENHRY and CDR2 SYGVKD. CDR3 size: 18 residues. DNA of the CDR3: TGTGCCATCAGTGAATCGGGAGGGGTAGCGGGGGGTACCTACGAGCAGTACTTC. Protein sequence: CAISESGGVAGGTYEQYF.

The chain has TRBV6-1 and TRBJ1-2, with TRBD1 matching 7 bases. Germline CDR1 is MNHNS and CDR2 is SASEGT. J lost 4 bases, V lost 4 bases, and 3 bases had no gene match. The CDR3 spans 13 residues. The DNA of the CDR3 is TGTGCCAGCAGTGGGTGGGACAGCTATGGCTACACCTTC. Translation gives CASSGWDSYGYTF.

The chain links TRBV11-2 to TRBJ2-7; D is perhaps TRBD1 (6 bases). The CDR3 runs 13 residues. Germline CDR1 is SGHAT and CDR2 is FQNNGV. V gave up 5 bases and J gave up 5 bases, with 13 bases separating them. This chain's CDR3 is CASSLGQSNEQYF. For the CDR3, the DNA is TGTGCCAGCAGCCTCGGACAGTCAAACGAGCAGTACTTC. Combining the CDR3 with reference TRBV11-2 and TRBJ2-7 gives the whole variable domain EAGVAQSPRYKIIEKRQSVAFWCNPISGHATLYWYQQILGQGPKLLIQFQNNGVVDDSQLPKDRFSAERLKGVDSTLKIQPAKLEDSAVYLCASSLGQSNEQYFGPGTRLTVT.

This clone was detected only a few times. The chain carries TRBV10-3 and TRBJ1-4, with D perhaps matching TRBD1 (6 bases). The CDR3 loop spans 13 amino acids. Germline V gene data show CDR1 as ENHRY and CDR2 as SYGVKD. V lost 9 bases and J lost 4, with 12 bases in between. CDR3 DNA sequence: TGTGCCATTCAACAGGGACTTAATGAAAAACTGTTTTTT. Residues: CAIQQGLNEKLFF.

This chain uses TRBV15 with TRBJ2-7; D unresolved. The CDR3 extends over 13 amino acids. Trimming took off 3 bases at V and 4 bases at J, with 10 bases between the two ends. Germline V CDR1 and CDR2: LNHNV, YYDKDF (reference sequence). The CDR3 loop reads CATSRAPVYEQYF. The CDR3 region has the DNA TGTGCCACCAGCAGGGCCCCGGTATACGAGCAGTACTTC. The full variable domain, its missing parts supplied by reference TRBV15 and TRBJ2-7, is DAMVIQNPRYQVTQFGKPVTLSCSQTLNHNVMYWYQQKSSQAPKLLFHYYDKDFNNEADTPDNFQSRRPNTSFCFLDIRSPGLGDTAMYLCATSRAPVYEQYFGPGTRLTVT.

The rearrangement links TRBV15 to TRBJ1-1; maybe TRBD1 (6 bases). With 6 bases removed from V and 2 bases from J, the gap between germline ends came to 10 bases. This CDR3 has 13 residues. Germline values: CDR1 LNHNV, CDR2 YYDKDF (reference sequence). For the CDR3, the DNA is TGTGCCACCAGGGGGGCAGAAAACACTGAAGCTTTCTTT. Its translation is CATRGAENTEAFF. The variable domain in full, completed from reference TRBV15 and TRBJ1-1, reads DAMVIQNPRYQVTQFGKPVTLSCSQTLNHNVMYWYQQKSSQAPKLLFHYYDKDFNNEADTPDNFQSRRPNTSFCFLDIRSPGLGDTAMYLCATRGAENTEAFFGQGTRLTVV.

This clone was recorded a few times. The J gene is TRBJ2-3, the V gene TRBV19, with 10 bases lining up with TRBD2. The CDR3 has 17 residues. Germline V gene sequence: CDR1 LNHDA, CDR2 SQIVND (reference sequence). The V segment lost 5 bases and the J segment 2 bases; nucleotides outside the gene matches: 10. Here the CDR3 reads CASSPEASGGPTDTQYF. CDR3 nucleotides: TGTGCCAGTAGTCCCGAGGCTAGCGGGGGACCCACAGATACGCAGTATTTT.

The CDR3: CASNSGRSSYGYTF. CDR3 sequence (DNA): TGTGCCAGCAACTCAGGGAGGAGTTCCTATGGCTACACCTTC. The rearrangement uses TRBV6-5 and TRBJ1-2; TRBD1 is a possible D gene (5 bases). The germline gives CDR1 MNHEY, CDR2 SVGAGI. The CDR3 is 14 amino acids. Trimming pared 7 bases from V and 4 bases from J, leaving 16 bases between.

This chain links TRBV5-6 with TRBJ2-1; TRBD2 might be the D (6 bases). V was trimmed by 4 bases and J by 8 bases, leaving 22 bases between them. This CDR3 is built from 16 residues. CDR1 and CDR2 from the germline V gene are SGHDT and YYEEEE. The CDR3 protein is CASSPKPIAARDEQFF. The CDR3 DNA reads TGTGCCAGCAGCCCCAAACCTATAGCGGCCAGGGATGAGCAGTTCTTC.

CDR3 loop: CAWSVVTGGSQPQHF. For the CDR3, the DNA is TGTGCCTGGAGTGTAGTCACGGGGGGGAGTCAGCCCCAGCATTTT. J is TRBJ1-5 and V is TRBV30; weak D call: TRBD1 (5 bases). V lost 0 bases and J 6 bases, leaving 15 bases between the germline ends. Germline loops: CDR1 GTSNPN, CDR2 SVGIG (reference sequence). The CDR3 extends over 15 amino acids.

The chain combines TRBV11-3 with TRBJ2-7; D possibly matches TRBD1 or TRBD2 (5 bases each). V was shortened by 8 bases and J by 0 bases, with 14 bases between the two germline ends. This CDR3 contains 14 residues. Germline values: CDR1 SGHNT, CDR2 YENEEA. In nucleotides, the CDR3 is TGTGCCAGCCAACGAGAGGGGTCCTCCTACGAGCAGTACTTC. The encoded protein is CASQREGSSYEQYF.

The rearrangement joins TRBV7-9 to TRBJ1-2; 10 bases are a match to TRBD1. V dropped 5 bases and J dropped 2; count of bases not matched to a gene: 2. Germline V lookup: CDR1 SEHNR, CDR2 FQNEAQ (reference sequence). CDR3 length: 14 residues. DNA for the CDR3: TGTGCCAGCAGCGTGACAGGGGGCAACTATGGCTACACCTTC. Translation: CASSVTGGNYGYTF.

This chain connects TRBV20-1 to TRBJ2-7; D remains ambiguous. The CDR3 is 11 amino acids. Trimming cost V 0 bases and J 7 bases, with 7 bases left between them. Germline lookup yields CDR1 DFQATT and CDR2 SNEGSKA (reference sequence). The CDR3 here is CSARDLVEQYF. The CDR3 DNA follows: TGCAGTGCTAGAGATCTGGTAGAGCAGTACTTC.

V is TRBV10-3 and J is TRBJ1-2; 7 bases line up with TRBD1. The CDR3 consists of 19 residues. Germline V gene sequence: CDR1 ENHRY, CDR2 SYGVKD. Trimming cost V 0 bases and J 3 bases; bases outside gene matches: 16. CDR3 region: CAISESSTVFGDSYYGYTF. The DNA of the CDR3 is TGTGCCATCAGTGAGTCGTCTACTGTATTTGGGGACAGTTACTATGGCTACACCTTC.

The chain combines TRBV30 with TRBJ2-7, with D possibly being TRBD1 (5 bases). The germline V gene encodes CDR1 GTSNPN and CDR2 SVGIG (reference sequence). The CDR3 consists of 13 residues. The germline V and J ends were trimmed by 4 bases and 6 bases, with 16 bases remaining between them. CDR3 sequence: CAWNRQRWSEQYF. CDR3 coding DNA: TGTGCCTGGAACCGACAGAGGTGGAGCGAGCAGTACTTC.

The CDR3 loop reads CASSPSGVFYEQYF. CDR3 bases: TGTGCCAGCAGCCCTAGCGGGGTGTTCTACGAGCAGTACTTC. This chain connects TRBV11-2 to TRBJ2-7; 9 bases are a match to TRBD2. This CDR3 has 14 residues. V lost 5 bases, J lost 3 bases, and 5 bases stayed unmatched. Germline V gene data show CDR1 as SGHAT and CDR2 as FQNNGV.

The chain links TRBV14 to TRBJ1-6; D remains ambiguous. The germline V and J ends were trimmed by 4 bases and 7 bases, with 5 bases remaining between them. Per germline, CDR1 SGHDN and CDR2 FVKESK. The CDR3 is made up of 12 amino acids. CDR3 nucleotides: TGTGCCAGCAGCCCTACCAATTCACCCCTCCACTTT. It yields the protein CASSPTNSPLHF.

The chain uses TRBV30 and TRBJ2-7; D gene unclear. Trimming took 3 bases from V and 1 from J, leaving 13 bases between them. Germline assignment: CDR1 GTSNPN and CDR2 SVGIG (reference sequence). CDR3 length equals 14 residues. In DNA form, the CDR3 reads TGTGCCTGGAGGAAAGATTTAATTTCCTACGAGCAGTACTTC. Protein product: CAWRKDLISYEQYF. Full variable domain (missing parts from reference TRBV30 and TRBJ2-7): SQTIHQWPATLVQPVGSPLSLECTVEGTSNPNLYWYRQAAGRGLQLLFYSVGIGQISSEVPQNLSASRPQDRQFILSSKKLLLSDSGFYLCAWRKDLISYEQYFGPGTRLTVT.

This sequence joins TRBV4-1 and TRBJ2-7; D remains ambiguous. The CDR3 has 15 residues. V was clipped by 0 bases and J by 3 bases, with 12 bases between them. CDR1 MGHRA and CDR2 YSYEKL come from the germline V gene. CDR3 sequence (DNA): TGCGCCAGCAGCCAAGATCGCTCGAGGCTCTACGAGCAGTACTTC. Translation gives CASSQDRSRLYEQYF.